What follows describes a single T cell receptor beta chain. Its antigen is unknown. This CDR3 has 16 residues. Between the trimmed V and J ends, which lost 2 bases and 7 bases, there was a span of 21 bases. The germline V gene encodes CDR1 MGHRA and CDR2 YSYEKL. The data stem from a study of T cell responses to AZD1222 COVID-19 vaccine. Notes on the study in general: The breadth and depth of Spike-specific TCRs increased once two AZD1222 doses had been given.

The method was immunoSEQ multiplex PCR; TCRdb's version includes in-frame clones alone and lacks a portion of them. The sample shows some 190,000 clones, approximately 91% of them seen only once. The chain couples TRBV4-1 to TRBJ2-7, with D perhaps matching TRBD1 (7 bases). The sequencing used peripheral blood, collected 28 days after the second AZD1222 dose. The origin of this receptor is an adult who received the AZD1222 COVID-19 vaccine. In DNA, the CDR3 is TGCGCCAGCAGCCAACCTTTGCGGGACAGATCGGCTGAGCAGTACTTC. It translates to CASSQPLRDRSAEQYF.